Described below is a single T cell receptor beta chain sequence and its context. Study processing details: Estimates of nucleated cell counts were drawn from the amplification of reference gene primers. The repertoire was sequenced with immunoSEQ multiplex PCR; TCRdb's copy has only in-frame clones and lacks some. The DNA gave D and trimming, while V, J and clone size come from that table. Of 120,000 to 150,000 clones listed, 82% are singletons. The sample belongs to a study of blood T cell repertoires in COVID-19. This CDR3 has 15 residues. Germline lookup yields CDR1 MNHNS and CDR2 SASEGT. The ends lost 2 bases at V and 7 bases at J; junction bases unmatched: 7.

The TCR originated in a woman of 80 years or more with acute or convalescent COVID-19. The J gene is TRBJ1-4, the V gene TRBV6-1, with 7 positions matching TRBD1. Sequencing was performed on peripheral blood. The CDR3 loop is CASSERMTGIEKLFF. The CDR3 coding sequence is TGTGCCAGCAGTGAACGAATGACAGGGATTGAAAAACTGTTTTTT.